This is a list of T cell receptor beta chains from one sample in a study of T-cell memory formation after mild COVID-19. TCRdb redid the calling of the 5' RACE reads with MiXCR, one entry per CDR3 protein. The table records roughly 300,000 distinct CDR3 sequences, roughly 8% of them present only once. The specimen sequenced was PBMCs or a T cell subset sorted from them (not recorded which). The receptors originated from a young man who had mild COVID-19 (a few samples of this study predate the infection). Cell type and time point are not known. The CDR3 runs from the conserved cysteine through the conserved F or W. The D gene is left open where the match is weak. Rows may omit the clone size; those that give it use once, few, many or a size class.

D,J,size,V,CDR3,DNA
NA,TRBJ1-5,few,TRBV7-2,CASSLGGMGGYQPQHF,TGTGCCAGCAGCTTAGGAGGGATGGGCGGCTATCAGCCCCAGCATTTT
NA,TRBJ2-1,NA,TRBV12-3/TRBV12-4,CASMAFDEQFF,TGTGCCAGCATGGCGTTCGATGAGCAGTTCTTC
TRBD1,TRBJ1-4,NA,TRBV27,CASSPGQAQRKLFF,TGTGCCAGCAGTCCGGGACAGGCTCAGAGGAAACTGTTTTTT
NA,TRBJ1-4,NA,TRBV20-1,CSARDGQLWEKLFF,TGCAGTGCTAGAGATGGGCAGCTTTGGGAAAAACTGTTTTTT
TRBD1,TRBJ1-6,few,TRBV4-3,CASKPGQAINSPLHF,TGCGCCAGCAAACCGGGACAGGCGATAAATTCACCCCTCCACTTT
NA,TRBJ2-1,NA,TRBV5-1,CASSLWEDEQFF,TGCGCCAGCAGCTTGTGGGAGGATGAGCAGTTCTTC
TRBD1,TRBJ1-2,many,TRBV20-1,CSARVAGGYGYTF,TGCAGTGCTAGAGTGGCAGGGGGCTATGGCTACACCTTC
NA,TRBJ2-3,many,TRBV7-9,CASSSSRGRTDTQYF,TGTGCCAGCAGCTCGTCCCGTGGGCGCACAGATACGCAGTATTTT
TRBD2,TRBJ2-2,NA,TRBV5-1,CASRPNGGDTGELFF,TGCGCCAGCAGACCTAACGGGGGGGACACCGGGGAGCTGTTTTTT
NA,TRBJ2-2,many,TRBV11-1,CASRSQGWTGELFF,TGTGCCAGCAGGTCTCAGGGTTGGACCGGGGAGCTGTTTTTT
NA,TRBJ1-2,NA,TRBV2,CASSEEGYYGYTF,TGTGCCAGCAGTGAAGAGGGATACTATGGCTACACCTTC
NA,TRBJ2-5,many,TRBV5-1,CASSFLQSAQETQYF,TGCGCCAGCAGCTTCTTGCAGTCAGCCCAAGAGACCCAGTACTTC
NA,TRBJ2-7,many,TRBV4-1,CASSRGGGLTYEQYF,TGCGCCAGCAGCAGAGGCGGGGGCCTCACCTACGAGCAGTACTTC
NA,TRBJ2-7,NA,TRBV27,CASNQGSSYEQYF,TGTGCCAGCAACCAGGGCAGCTCCTACGAGCAGTACTTC
TRBD1,TRBJ1-5,many,TRBV7-8,CASSPFGQGAIQPQHF,TGTGCCAGCAGCCCCTTTGGACAGGGGGCGATTCAGCCCCAGCATTTT
NA,TRBJ1-1,many,TRBV7-9,CASSLQPEAFF,TGTGCCAGCAGCTTACAACCTGAAGCTTTCTTT
TRBD2,TRBJ2-1,NA,TRBV5-1,CASSLLGTSGVNSYNEQFF,TGCGCCAGCAGCTTGCTCGGCACTAGCGGGGTAAACTCCTACAATGAGCAGTTCTTC
NA,TRBJ2-7,many,TRBV20-1,CSASRQALSHYEQYF,TGCAGTGCTAGTAGGCAGGCCTTATCCCACTACGAGCAGTACTTC
TRBD1,TRBJ1-1,NA,TRBV20-1,CSARWDRNTEAFF,TGCAGTGCTAGGTGGGACAGGAACACTGAAGCTTTCTTT
NA,TRBJ1-2,NA,TRBV5-1,CASSSDQGGSYGYTF,TGCGCCAGCAGCTCCGACCAAGGCGGTTCCTATGGCTACACCTTC
TRBD1,TRBJ2-5,few,TRBV12-3/TRBV12-4,CASSQEQGTQETQYF,TGTGCCAGCAGCCAAGAACAGGGGACCCAAGAGACCCAGTACTTC
NA,TRBJ1-5,NA,TRBV6-5,CASRRDGTFYSNQPQHF,TGTGCCAGCAGACGCGACGGGACGTTTTATAGCAATCAGCCCCAGCATTTT
TRBD1,TRBJ1-2,NA,TRBV7-9,CASSQHSTGGRGYTF,TGTGCCAGCAGCCAACATTCAACAGGGGGTCGTGGCTACACCTTC
NA,TRBJ2-2,NA,TRBV7-9,CASSSERGLVTGELFF,TGTGCCAGCAGCTCCGAGCGAGGGTTAGTCACCGGGGAGCTGTTTTTT
NA,TRBJ2-2,NA,TRBV4-2,CASSPLSDRDTGELFF,TGTGCCAGCAGCCCCCTGAGCGACAGAGACACCGGGGAGCTGTTTTTT
NA,TRBJ2-6,few,TRBV7-2,CASSPTPLMAGANVLTF,TGTGCCAGCAGTCCGACGCCCCTTATGGCTGGGGCCAACGTCCTGACTTTC
TRBD2,TRBJ2-1,few,TRBV4-1,CASSRTSGRDNEQFF,TGCGCCAGCAGCCGGACTAGCGGGAGAGACAATGAGCAGTTCTTC
NA,TRBJ1-1,few,TRBV10-3,CATTGAMNTEAFF,TGTGCCACGACGGGGGCTATGAACACTGAAGCTTTCTTT
NA,TRBJ1-6,many,TRBV5-1,CASSLEPGVDSPLHF,TGCGCCAGCAGCTTAGAACCGGGAGTGGATTCACCCCTCCACTTT
NA,TRBJ1-1,few,TRBV5-6,CASSPGWRAEAFF,TGTGCCAGCAGCCCCGGGTGGAGGGCTGAAGCTTTCTTT
TRBD2,TRBJ2-3,NA,TRBV6-4,CASSDSSGGSSTQYF,TGTGCCAGCAGTGACTCGAGCGGGGGGTCGTCAACGCAGTATTTT
NA,TRBJ2-3,many,TRBV5-1,CASTPGGSTDTQYF,TGCGCCAGCACTCCAGGGGGGAGCACAGATACGCAGTATTTT
TRBD2,TRBJ2-5,few,TRBV7-2,CASSSRPGRGETQYF,TGTGCCAGCAGCTCCCGCCCGGGGAGGGGAGAGACCCAGTACTTC
NA,TRBJ2-2,few,TRBV5-1,CASSRGATLTRELFF,TGCGCCAGCAGCCGAGGGGCTACACTCACCAGGGAGCTGTTTTTT
NA,TRBJ1-2,once,TRBV6-6,CASSYSTPALAISYTF,TGTGCCAGCAGTTACTCCACCCCGGCACTCGCCATAAGCTACACCTTC
NA,TRBJ2-1,NA,TRBV6-2/TRBV6-3,CASSWVHYNEQFF,TGTGCCAGTTCTTGGGTCCACTACAATGAGCAGTTCTTC
TRBD2,TRBJ2-5,many,TRBV7-2,CASSPSGLVETQYF,TGTGCCAGCAGCCCATCGGGACTAGTGGAGACCCAGTACTTC
NA,TRBJ2-5,many,TRBV12-3/TRBV12-4,CASSLEASGTQYF,TGTGCCAGCAGTTTGGAGGCCTCGGGGACCCAGTACTTC
TRBD1,TRBJ1-2,few,TRBV7-3,CASSPRQGARSGYTF,TGTGCCAGCAGCCCGAGACAGGGGGCACGATCTGGCTACACCTTC
NA,TRBJ1-5,NA,TRBV7-2,CASSLFRGGSQPQHF,TGTGCCAGCAGCTTATTTCGGGGAGGGAGTCAGCCCCAGCATTTT
NA,TRBJ2-6,few,TRBV6-2/TRBV6-3,CASSYLGPGANVLTF,TGTGCCAGCAGTTATCTAGGACCCGGGGCCAACGTCCTGACTTTC
NA,TRBJ2-1,many,TRBV9,CASSVKGSYNEQFF,TGTGCCAGCAGCGTAAAAGGTTCCTACAATGAGCAGTTCTTC
NA,TRBJ2-5,few,TRBV5-1,CASSRDTGQETQYF,TGCGCCAGCAGCCGGGACACAGGCCAAGAGACCCAGTACTTC
TRBD1,TRBJ1-1,few,TRBV9,CASSPDRGNEAFF,TGTGCCAGCAGCCCGGACAGGGGAAATGAAGCTTTCTTT
TRBD1,TRBJ1-5,NA,TRBV12-3/TRBV12-4,CASSLAPDRGQGNQPQHF,TGTGCCAGCAGTTTAGCGCCGGACAGGGGGCAAGGCAATCAGCCCCAGCATTTT
NA,TRBJ1-1,few,TRBV29-1,CSVGQTMNTEAFF,TGCAGCGTTGGACAGACCATGAACACTGAAGCTTTCTTT
NA,TRBJ2-2,few,TRBV18,CASSPPLRPRAGELFF,TGTGCCAGCTCACCACCGTTGCGGCCTCGAGCCGGGGAGCTGTTTTTT
NA,TRBJ1-6,many,TRBV5-1,CASSLEAIGNSPLHF,TGCGCCAGCAGCTTGGAGGCGATAGGTAATTCACCCCTCCACTTT
NA,TRBJ1-1,few,TRBV7-2,CASTLRGGYTEAFF,TGTGCCAGCACCCTCCGGGGAGGCTACACTGAAGCTTTCTTT
NA,TRBJ1-5,NA,TRBV6-5,CASSLTGLDQPQHF,TGTGCCAGCAGCTTAACAGGGTTGGATCAGCCCCAGCATTTT
TRBD1,TRBJ1-2,NA,TRBV29-1,CSVATGAVANYGYTF,TGCAGCGTAGCGACAGGGGCAGTTGCTAACTATGGCTACACCTTC